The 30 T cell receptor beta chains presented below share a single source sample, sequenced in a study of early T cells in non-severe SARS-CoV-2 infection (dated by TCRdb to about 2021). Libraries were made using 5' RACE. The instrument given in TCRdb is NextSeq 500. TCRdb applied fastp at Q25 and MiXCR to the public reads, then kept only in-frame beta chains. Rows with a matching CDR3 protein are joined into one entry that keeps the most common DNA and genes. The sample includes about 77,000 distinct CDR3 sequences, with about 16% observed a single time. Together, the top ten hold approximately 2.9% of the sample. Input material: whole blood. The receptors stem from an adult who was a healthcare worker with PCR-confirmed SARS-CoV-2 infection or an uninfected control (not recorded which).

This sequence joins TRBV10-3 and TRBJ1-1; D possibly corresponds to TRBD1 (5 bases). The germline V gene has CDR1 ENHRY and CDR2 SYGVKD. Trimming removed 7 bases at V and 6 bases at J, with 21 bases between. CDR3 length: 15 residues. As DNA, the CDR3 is TGTGCCATCACCCTACACAGTGGGGCGGGGGCTGAAGCTTTCTTT. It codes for CAITLHSGAGAEAFF.

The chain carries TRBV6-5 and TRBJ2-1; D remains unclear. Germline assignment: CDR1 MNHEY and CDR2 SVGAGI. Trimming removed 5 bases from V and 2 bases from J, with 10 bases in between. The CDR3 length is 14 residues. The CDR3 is CASSGWNTYNEQFF. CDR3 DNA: TGTGCCAGCAGTGGATGGAATACCTACAATGAGCAGTTCTTC.

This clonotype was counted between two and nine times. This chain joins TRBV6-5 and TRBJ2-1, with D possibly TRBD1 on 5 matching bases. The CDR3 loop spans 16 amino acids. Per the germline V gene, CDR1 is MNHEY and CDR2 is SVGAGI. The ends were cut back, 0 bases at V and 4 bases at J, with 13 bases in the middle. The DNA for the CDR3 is TGTGCCAGCAGTTACTCCGGCCTAGACAGTTACAATGAGCAGTTCTTC. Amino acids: CASSYSGLDSYNEQFF.

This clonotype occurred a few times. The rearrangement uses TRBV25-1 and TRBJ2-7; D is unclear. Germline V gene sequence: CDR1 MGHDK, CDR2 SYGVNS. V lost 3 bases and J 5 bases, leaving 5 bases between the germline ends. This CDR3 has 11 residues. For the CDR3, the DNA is TGTGCCAGCAGTGAGGTTGACGAGCAGTACTTC. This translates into CASSEVDEQYF.

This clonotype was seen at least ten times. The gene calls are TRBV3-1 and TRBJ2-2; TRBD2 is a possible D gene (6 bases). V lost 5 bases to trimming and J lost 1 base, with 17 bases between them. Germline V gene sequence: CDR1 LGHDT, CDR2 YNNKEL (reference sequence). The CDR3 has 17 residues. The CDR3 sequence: CASSSHLAGRNTGELFF. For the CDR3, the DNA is TGTGCCAGCAGCTCCCACCTGGCGGGGAGGAACACCGGGGAGCTGTTTTTT. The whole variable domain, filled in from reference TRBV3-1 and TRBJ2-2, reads DTAVSQTPKYLVTQMGNDKSIKCEQNLGHDTMYWYKQDSKKFLKIMFSYNNKELIINETVPNRFSPKSPDKAHLNLHINSLELGDSAVYFCASSSHLAGRNTGELFFGEGSRLTVL.

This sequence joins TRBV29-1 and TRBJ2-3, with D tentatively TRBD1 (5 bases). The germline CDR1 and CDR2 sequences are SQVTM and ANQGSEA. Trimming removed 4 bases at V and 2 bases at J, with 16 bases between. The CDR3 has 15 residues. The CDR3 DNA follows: TGCAGCGTTGCGCCACAACTTGGACACACAGATACGCAGTATTTT. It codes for CSVAPQLGHTDTQYF.

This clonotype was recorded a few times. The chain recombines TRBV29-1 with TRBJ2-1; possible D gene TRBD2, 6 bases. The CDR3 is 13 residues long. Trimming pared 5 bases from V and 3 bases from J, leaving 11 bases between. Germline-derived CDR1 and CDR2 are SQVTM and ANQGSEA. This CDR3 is CSVTRLDYNEQFF. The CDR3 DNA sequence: TGCAGCGTTACACGACTAGACTACAATGAGCAGTTCTTC.

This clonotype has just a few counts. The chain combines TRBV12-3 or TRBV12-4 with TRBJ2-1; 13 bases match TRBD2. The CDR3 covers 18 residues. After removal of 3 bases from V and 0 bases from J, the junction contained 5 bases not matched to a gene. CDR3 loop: CASSLELAGGSSYNEQFF. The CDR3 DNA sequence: TGTGCCAGCAGTTTGGAACTAGCGGGGGGGAGCTCCTACAATGAGCAGTTCTTC.

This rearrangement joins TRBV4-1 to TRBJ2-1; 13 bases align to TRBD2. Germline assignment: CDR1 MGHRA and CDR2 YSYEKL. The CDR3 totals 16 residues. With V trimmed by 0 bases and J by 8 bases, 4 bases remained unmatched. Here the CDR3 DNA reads TGCGCCAGCAGCCAAGAACTAGCGGGAGGGTGGCATGAGCAGTTCTTC. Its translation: CASSQELAGGWHEQFF.

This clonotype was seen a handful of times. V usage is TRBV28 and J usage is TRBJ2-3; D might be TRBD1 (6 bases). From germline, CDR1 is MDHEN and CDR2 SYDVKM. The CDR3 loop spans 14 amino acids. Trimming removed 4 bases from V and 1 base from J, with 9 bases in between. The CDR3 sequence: CASSWGPGTDTQYF. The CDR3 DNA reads TGTGCCAGCAGTTGGGGGCCTGGCACAGATACGCAGTATTTT.

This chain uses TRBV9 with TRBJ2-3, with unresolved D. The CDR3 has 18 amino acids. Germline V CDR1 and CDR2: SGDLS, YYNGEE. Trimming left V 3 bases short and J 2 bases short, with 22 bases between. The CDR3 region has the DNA TGTGCCAGCAGCGAAGGAGTTGTTTTGGGCGGAATCACAGATACGCAGTATTTT. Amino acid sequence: CASSEGVVLGGITDTQYF.

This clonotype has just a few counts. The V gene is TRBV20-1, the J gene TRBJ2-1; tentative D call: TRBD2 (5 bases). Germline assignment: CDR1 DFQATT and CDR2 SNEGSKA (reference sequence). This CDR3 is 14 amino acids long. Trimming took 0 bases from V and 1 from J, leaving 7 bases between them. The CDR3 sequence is CSARDRGSYNEQFF. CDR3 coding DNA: TGCAGTGCTAGAGACCGGGGTTCCTACAATGAGCAGTTCTTC.

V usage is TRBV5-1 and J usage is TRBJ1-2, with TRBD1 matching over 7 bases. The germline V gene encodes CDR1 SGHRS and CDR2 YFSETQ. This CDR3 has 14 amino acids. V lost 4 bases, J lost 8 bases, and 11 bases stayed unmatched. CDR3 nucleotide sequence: TGCGCCAGCAGCACTGGAGGGGGCGCGGACGGCTACACCTTC. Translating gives CASSTGGGADGYTF. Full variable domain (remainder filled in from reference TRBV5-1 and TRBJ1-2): KAGVTQTPRYLIKTRGQQVTLSCSPISGHRSVSWYQQTPGQGLQFLFEYFSETQRNKGNFPGRFSGRQFSNSRSEMNVSTLELGDSALYLCASSTGGGADGYTFGSGTRLTVV.

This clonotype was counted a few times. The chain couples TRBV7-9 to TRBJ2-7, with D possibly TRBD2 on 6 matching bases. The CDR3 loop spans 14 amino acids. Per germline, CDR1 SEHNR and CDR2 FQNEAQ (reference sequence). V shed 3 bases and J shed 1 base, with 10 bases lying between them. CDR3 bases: TGTGCCAGCAGCTTCCGGGAGACGTCCTACGAGCAGTACTTC. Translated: CASSFRETSYEQYF.

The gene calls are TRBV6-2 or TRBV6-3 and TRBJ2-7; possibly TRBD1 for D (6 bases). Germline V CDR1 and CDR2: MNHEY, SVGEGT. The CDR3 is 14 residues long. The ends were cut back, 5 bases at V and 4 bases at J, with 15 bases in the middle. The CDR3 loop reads CASSPPGQVYEQYF. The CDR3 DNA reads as TGTGCCAGCAGTCCCCCGGGACAAGTATACGAGCAGTACTTC.

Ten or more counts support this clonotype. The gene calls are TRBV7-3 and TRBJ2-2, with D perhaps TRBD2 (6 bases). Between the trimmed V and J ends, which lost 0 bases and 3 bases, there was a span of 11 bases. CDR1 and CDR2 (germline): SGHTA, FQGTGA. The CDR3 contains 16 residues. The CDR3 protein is CASSLTLGLDTGELFF. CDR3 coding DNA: TGTGCCAGCAGCTTAACTCTGGGACTGGACACCGGGGAGCTGTTTTTT. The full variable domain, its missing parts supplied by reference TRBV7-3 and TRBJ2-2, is GAGVSQTPSNKVTEKGKYVELRCDPISGHTALYWYRQSLGQGPEFLIYFQGTGAADDSGLPNDRFFAVRPEGSVSTLKIQRTERGDSAVYLCASSLTLGLDTGELFFGEGSRLTVL.

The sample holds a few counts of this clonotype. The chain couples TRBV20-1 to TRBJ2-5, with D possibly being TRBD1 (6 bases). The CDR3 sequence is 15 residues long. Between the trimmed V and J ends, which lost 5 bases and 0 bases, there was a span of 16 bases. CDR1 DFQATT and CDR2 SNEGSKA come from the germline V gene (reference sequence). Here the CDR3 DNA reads TGCAGTGCTCCTACCCTAACAGGGAACCAAGAGACCCAGTACTTC. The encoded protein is CSAPTLTGNQETQYF.

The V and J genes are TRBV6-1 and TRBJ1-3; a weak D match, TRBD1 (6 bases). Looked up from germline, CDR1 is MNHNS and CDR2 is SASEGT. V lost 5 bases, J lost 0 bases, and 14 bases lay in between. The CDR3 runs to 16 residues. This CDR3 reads CASSTGGTISGNTIYF. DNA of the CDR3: TGTGCCAGCAGTACTGGGGGCACCATCTCTGGAAACACCATATATTTT.

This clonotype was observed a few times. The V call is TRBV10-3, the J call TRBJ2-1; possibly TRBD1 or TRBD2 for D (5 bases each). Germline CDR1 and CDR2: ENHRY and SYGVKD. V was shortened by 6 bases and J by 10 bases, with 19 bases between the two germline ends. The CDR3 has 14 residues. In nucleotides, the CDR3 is TGTGCCATCAGCCGACGCAATGGGGACGGGGAGCAGTTCTTC. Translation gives CAISRRNGDGEQFF.

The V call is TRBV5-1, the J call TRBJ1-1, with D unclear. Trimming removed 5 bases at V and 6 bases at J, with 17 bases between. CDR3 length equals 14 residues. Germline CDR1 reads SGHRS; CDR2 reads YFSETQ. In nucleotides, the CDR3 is TGCGCCAGCAGTCCATTGGAGATAAGCGCTGAAGCTTTCTTT. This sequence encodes CASSPLEISAEAFF.

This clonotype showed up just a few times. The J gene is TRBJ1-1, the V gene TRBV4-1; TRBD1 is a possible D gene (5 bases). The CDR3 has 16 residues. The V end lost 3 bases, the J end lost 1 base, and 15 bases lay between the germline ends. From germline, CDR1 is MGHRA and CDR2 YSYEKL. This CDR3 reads CASSQKTTAENTEAFF. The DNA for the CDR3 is TGCGCCAGCAGCCAGAAAACGACAGCGGAGAACACTGAAGCTTTCTTT.

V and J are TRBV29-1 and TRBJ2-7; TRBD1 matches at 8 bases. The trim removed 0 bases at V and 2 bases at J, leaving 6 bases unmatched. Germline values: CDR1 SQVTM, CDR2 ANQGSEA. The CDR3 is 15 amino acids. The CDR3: CSVEDTGTGAYEQYF. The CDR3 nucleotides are TGCAGCGTTGAAGACACCGGGACAGGAGCCTACGAGCAGTACTTC.

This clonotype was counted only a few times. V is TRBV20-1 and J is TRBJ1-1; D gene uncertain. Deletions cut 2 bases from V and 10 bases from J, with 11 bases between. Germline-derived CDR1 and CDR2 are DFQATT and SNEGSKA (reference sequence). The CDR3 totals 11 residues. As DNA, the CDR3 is TGCAGTGCTAGATACGGGGTTACAGCTTTCTTT. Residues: CSARYGVTAFF.

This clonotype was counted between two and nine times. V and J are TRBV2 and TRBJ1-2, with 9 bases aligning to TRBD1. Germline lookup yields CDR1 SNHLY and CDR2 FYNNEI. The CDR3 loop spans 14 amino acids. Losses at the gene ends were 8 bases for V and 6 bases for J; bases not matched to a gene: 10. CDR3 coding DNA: TGTGCCAGCCTTTCCCCCTGGACAGGGGATGGCTACACCTTC. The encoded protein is CASLSPWTGDGYTF.

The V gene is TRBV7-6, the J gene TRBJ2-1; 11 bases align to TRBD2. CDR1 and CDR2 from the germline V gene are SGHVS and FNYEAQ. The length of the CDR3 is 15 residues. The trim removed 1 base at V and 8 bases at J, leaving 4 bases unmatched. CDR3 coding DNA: TGTGCCAGCAGCTTAGAACTAGCGGGAGTTGATGAGCAGTTCTTC. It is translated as CASSLELAGVDEQFF.

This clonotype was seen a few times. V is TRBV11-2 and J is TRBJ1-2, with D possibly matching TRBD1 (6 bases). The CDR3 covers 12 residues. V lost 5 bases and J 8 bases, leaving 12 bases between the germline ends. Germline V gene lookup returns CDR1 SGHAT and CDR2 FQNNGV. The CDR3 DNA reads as TGTGCCAGCAGCCCCAACAGGGACGGCTACACCTTC. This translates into CASSPNRDGYTF.

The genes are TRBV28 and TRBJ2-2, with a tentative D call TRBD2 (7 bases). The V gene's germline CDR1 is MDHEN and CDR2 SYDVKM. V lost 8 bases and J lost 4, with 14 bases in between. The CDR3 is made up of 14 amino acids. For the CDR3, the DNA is TGTGCCAGCTTGAGGGGGGGCCGCACCGGGGAGCTGTTTTTT. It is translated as CASLRGGRTGELFF.

CDR3 region: CASSLAGALGRETQYF. CDR3 nucleotides: TGTGCCAGCAGTTTAGCGGGGGCCCTGGGGAGAGAGACCCAGTACTTC. The V gene is TRBV12-3 or TRBV12-4, the J gene TRBJ2-5; a weak D match, TRBD1 (6 bases). V lost 0 bases and J lost 4, with 15 bases in between. The CDR3 runs 16 residues.

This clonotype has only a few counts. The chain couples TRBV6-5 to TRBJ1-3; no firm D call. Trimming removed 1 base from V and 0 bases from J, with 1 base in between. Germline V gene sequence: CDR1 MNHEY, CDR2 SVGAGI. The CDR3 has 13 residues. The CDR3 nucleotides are TGTGCCAGCAGTTACTACTCTGGAAACACCATATATTTT. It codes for CASSYYSGNTIYF.

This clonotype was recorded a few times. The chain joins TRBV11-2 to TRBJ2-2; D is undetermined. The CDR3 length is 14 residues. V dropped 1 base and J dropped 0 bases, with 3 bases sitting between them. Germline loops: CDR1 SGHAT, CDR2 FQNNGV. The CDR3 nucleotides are TGTGCCAGCAGCTTAGGCACGAACACCGGGGAGCTGTTTTTT. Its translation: CASSLGTNTGELFF.